The 2 T cell receptor beta chains presented below share a single source sample, sequenced in a study of T cell repertoires in cytomegalovirus infection. TCRdb used MiXCR to reprocess the reads, holding one entry per CDR3 protein. Of a few hundred thousand distinct CDR3 sequences in the sample, 15% to 20% were seen once. The sample comprised PBMCs. These receptors were taken from a human donor in good health (CMV status not recorded). Some clones in this sample may be carry-over from other donors' samples.

This clonotype turned up a few times. The V and J genes are TRBV20-1 and TRBJ2-7; TRBD2 might be the D (6 bases). This CDR3 has 15 residues. The V gene lost 4 bases and the J gene lost 0 bases, with 16 bases spanning the gap. Germline-derived CDR1 and CDR2 are DFQATT and SNEGSKA (reference sequence). The CDR3 region is CSATTGRIYSYEQYF. Here the CDR3 DNA reads TGCAGTGCTACCACGGGGAGGATTTACTCCTACGAGCAGTACTTC.

This clonotype came up a few times. The chain employs TRBV2 and TRBJ1-1, with D maybe TRBD1 (6 bases). The CDR3 has 15 residues. V was trimmed by 2 bases and J by 8 bases, leaving 18 bases between them. CDR1 is SNHLY and CDR2 is FYNNEI in the germline V gene. The CDR3 region has the DNA TGTGCCAGCAGTGAATTGGGGGCTCCTAGTTTGGAAGCTTTCTTT. It yields the protein CASSELGAPSLEAFF.